These T cell receptor beta chains were read from a single sample in a study of shared clonotypes between healthy human individuals. Sequencing used immunoSEQ multiplex PCR; TCRdb keeps in-frame clones, though not all of them. The sample records millions of clones, about 95% being singletons. Sequenced material: naive CD4+ T cells sorted from blood. These receptors were taken from a man aged 18 to 29 in good health. Both conserved end residues are part of each CDR3. D genes are given only for firm matches. Only some rows state a clone size, as once, few, many or a class for expanded clones.

D	V	size	J	DNA	CDR3
.	TRBV28	.	TRBJ1-6	TGTGCCAGCAGTACTCGACGGGACTCACCCCTCCACTTT	CASSTRRDSPLHF
.	TRBV2	.	TRBJ1-5	TGTGCCAGCAGCGCACGCCCCGCAGGAGCGTTTGGCAATCAGCCCCAGCATTTT	CASSARPAGAFGNQPQHF
.	TRBV2	.	TRBJ1-1	TGTGCCAGCAGTGAAACGGACAGAGGTAACACTGAAGCTTTCTTT	CASSETDRGNTEAFF
.	TRBV5-6	.	TRBJ2-7	TGTGCCAGCAGCCTGTCAGGGGTCGCCTACGAGCAGTACTTC	CASSLSGVAYEQYF
.	TRBV19	.	TRBJ2-5	TGTGCCAGTAGTATAGCTTGGGGGAAGGGTGAGACCCAGTACTTC	CASSIAWGKGETQYF
.	TRBV29-1	.	TRBJ2-3	TGCAGCGGATCGACGGGGACAGATACGCAGTATTTT	CSGSTGTDTQYF
.	TRBV30	.	TRBJ2-3	TGTGCCTGGCGGTTTGGGCTAACAGATACGCAGTATTTT	CAWRFGLTDTQYF
.	TRBV19	few	TRBJ2-1	TGTGCCAGTAGTAGCTACAATGAGCAGTTCTTC	CASSSYNEQFF
.	TRBV19	few	TRBJ1-6	TGTGCCAGTAGTATGGTATCCGAGTCACCCCTCCACTTT	CASSMVSESPLHF
.	TRBV2	.	TRBJ1-6	TGTGCCAGCAGGGGACGGGAATATAATTCACCCCTCCACTTT	CASRGREYNSPLHF
.	TRBV5-1	.	TRBJ2-3	TGCGCCAGCAGCCAGGATGTAAATACGCAGTATTTT	CASSQDVNTQYF
TRBD1	TRBV5-6	.	TRBJ2-7	TGTGCCAGCAGCCGCGGCTGGACAGGCGTTTCCTACGAGCAGTACTTC	CASSRGWTGVSYEQYF
TRBD1	TRBV10-3	.	TRBJ2-7	TGTGCCATCCGGGGACAGGAGACCCGTTCGGCCTACGAGCAGTACTTC	CAIRGQETRSAYEQYF
.	TRBV11-2	.	TRBJ2-3	TGTGCCAGCAGCCAGGGTAGCGGCACAGATACGCAGTATTTT	CASSQGSGTDTQYF
.	TRBV10-3	once	TRBJ2-2	TGTGCCATCAGTGGCGACGACGCGAACACCGGGGAGCTGTTTTTT	CAISGDDANTGELFF
.	TRBV21-1	.	TRBJ1-6	TGTGCCAGCGGCGGCTATACAGGGATGGTCCCCTATAATTCACCCCTCCACTTT	CASGGYTGMVPYNSPLHF
TRBD1	TRBV5-1	.	TRBJ2-7	TGCGCCAGCAGCCCCGGACAGGGGAGGCCCTACGAGCAGTACTTC	CASSPGQGRPYEQYF
.	TRBV28	.	TRBJ1-4	TGTGCCAGCAGTTTATCCGGCGGCATGGCGAAACTGTTTTTT	CASSLSGGMAKLFF
.	TRBV9	.	TRBJ2-5	TGTGCCAGCAGCGTAACAGGGATGTACCAAGAGACCCAGTACTTC	CASSVTGMYQETQYF
.	TRBV7-9	once	TRBJ2-5	TGTGCCAGCAGCGTGGACAGTGCTCAACGAGAGACCCAGTACTTC	CASSVDSAQRETQYF
.	TRBV5-1	few	TRBJ1-3	TGCGCCAGCAGCTTGGCGGGGTCAGGAAACACCATATATTTT	CASSLAGSGNTIYF
.	TRBV29-1	.	TRBJ2-2	TGCAGCGTTGATGCGCGAGCCGGGGAGCTGTTTTTT	CSVDARAGELFF
.	TRBV28	once	TRBJ2-7	TGTGCCAGCAGACAGCCCACAGTGAGCGAGCAGTACTTC	CASRQPTVSEQYF
.	TRBV25-1	.	TRBJ2-6	TGTACCAGCAAGCAAAGTGGGGCCAACGTCCTGACTTTC	CTSKQSGANVLTF
.	TRBV6-5	once	TRBJ2-6	TGTGCCAGCAGGCACCATCGTCTGGGGGCCAACGTCCTGACTTTC	CASRHHRLGANVLTF
.	TRBV5-1	.	TRBJ2-7	TGCGCCAGCAGCCCGGGTAGTGGAACGGGGGAGCAGTACTTC	CASSPGSGTGEQYF
TRBD2	TRBV4-1	.	TRBJ2-3	TGCGCCAGCAGCCAATTTCGACTAGCGGGGGGCCCCGGGAGTAGTGATACGCAGTATTTT	CASSQFRLAGGPGSSDTQYF
.	TRBV7-2	.	TRBJ2-3	TGTGCCAGCAGCCGAGCAGGTACAGATACGCAGTATTTT	CASSRAGTDTQYF
TRBD2	TRBV14	.	TRBJ2-7	TGTGCCAGCAGCCTTTTAGGACTAGCAGAAAACGAGCAGTACTTC	CASSLLGLAENEQYF
.	TRBV28	.	TRBJ2-1	TGTGCCAGCAGTTTCATCCATGAGCAGTTCTTC	CASSFIHEQFF
.	TRBV29-1	.	TRBJ2-3	TGCAGCGTTGAAGATCAGAAAGGCACAGATACGCAGTATTTT	CSVEDQKGTDTQYF
TRBD1	TRBV6-1	.	TRBJ1-3	TGTGCCAGCAGTGAGTGGGACAGGGCGGTCCAAAACACCATATATTTT	CASSEWDRAVQNTIYF
.	TRBV6-5	once	TRBJ1-4	TGTGCCAGCCGGGACCGGCACGAAAAACTGTTTTTT	CASRDRHEKLFF
TRBD1	TRBV11-2	.	TRBJ2-7	TGTGCCAGCAGCTCCCGGGGCCTAGGGACAGTTTCCTACGAGCAGTACTTC	CASSSRGLGTVSYEQYF
.	TRBV10-2	once	TRBJ2-1	TGCGCCAGCAGTCCCCGCCGAAGCAGGTTGGAGAACTACAATGAGCAGTTCTTC	CASSPRRSRLENYNEQFF
TRBD1	TRBV5-1	once	TRBJ2-1	TGCGCCAGCAGTTCCGACAGGGGAAATGAGCAGTTCTTC	CASSSDRGNEQFF
.	TRBV5-1	.	TRBJ1-2	TGCGCCAGCAGCTTGGCTGACAGGCCGCCGCCGGAGGGCTACACCTTC	CASSLADRPPPEGYTF